Following are 30 T cell receptor beta chains from one sample sequenced in a study of shared clonotypes between healthy human individuals. Positive CCR7 selection of CD45RO-negative cells yielded the naive CD8 cells, and terminally differentiated effector memory CD45RA+ cells were excluded. Data came from immunoSEQ multiplex PCR; TCRdb stores just in-frame clones and leaves some out. Of about 2 million clones in the sample, roughly 95% were seen once. The sequenced sample was naive CD8+ T cells sorted from blood. The receptors come from a man younger than 35 in good health.

The chain joins TRBV4-1 to TRBJ1-1; 11 bases are a match to TRBD1. CDR3 length: 16 amino acids. V lost 1 base, J lost 5 bases, and 6 bases stayed unmatched. The germline V gene has CDR1 MGHRA and CDR2 YSYEKL. CDR3 region: CASSQAGQGAGTEAFF. The DNA for the CDR3 is TGCGCCAGCAGCCAAGCTGGACAGGGGGCCGGGACTGAAGCTTTCTTT.

This clone was counted a single time. In the same sample, other DNA sequences code for this CDR3. The V and J genes are TRBV7-9 and TRBJ1-2; a weak D match, TRBD1 (5 bases). The CDR3 extends over 14 amino acids. Germline V gene sequence: CDR1 SEHNR, CDR2 FQNEAQ (reference sequence). The germline V and J ends were trimmed by 3 bases and 4 bases, with 12 bases remaining between them. This chain's CDR3 is CASSLAGSGYGYTF. As DNA, the CDR3 is TGTGCCAGCAGCTTGGCAGGGTCAGGCTATGGCTACACCTTC.

The gene calls are TRBV11-2 and TRBJ2-5; perhaps D is TRBD1 or TRBD2 (6 bases each). V dropped 5 bases and J dropped 4 bases, with 11 bases sitting between them. The length of the CDR3 is 13 residues. Germline CDR1 and CDR2: SGHAT and FQNNGV. The CDR3 region is CASSGGPGETQYF. The CDR3 DNA reads as TGTGCCAGCAGCGGGGGGCCGGGAGAGACCCAGTACTTC.

This clone was counted a few times. The rearrangement joins TRBV19 to TRBJ1-1; a possible D gene is TRBD1 (5 bases). This CDR3 contains 14 residues. V lost 3 bases and J 2 bases, leaving 10 bases between the germline ends. Germline V gene sequence: CDR1 LNHDA, CDR2 SQIVND (reference sequence). The CDR3 DNA reads as TGTGCCAGTAGTATTGGGGCGGTTAACACTGAAGCTTTCTTT. Its translation is CASSIGAVNTEAFF.

CDR3 residues: CSVETPEPPLAKNIQYF. The CDR3 DNA sequence: TGCAGCGTTGAAACGCCGGAACCTCCTCTAGCCAAAAACATTCAGTACTTC. This chain uses TRBV29-1 with TRBJ2-4; D is unclear. This CDR3 has 17 amino acids. The germline V and J ends were trimmed by 2 bases and 0 bases, with 17 bases remaining between them. CDR1 SQVTM and CDR2 ANQGSEA come from the germline V gene.

A note on this clone: This same CDR3 is encoded by further DNA sequences in the sample. V and J are TRBV10-3 and TRBJ2-7, with TRBD2 as a possible D gene (5 bases). V lost 2 bases, J lost 0 bases, and 11 bases lay in between. This CDR3 spans 15 amino acids. Germline values: CDR1 ENHRY, CDR2 SYGVKD. The CDR3 DNA follows: TGTGCCATCAGTGAGGTGACGGGAAGCTCCTACGAGCAGTACTTC. This sequence encodes CAISEVTGSSYEQYF.

The V gene is TRBV11-2, the J gene TRBJ1-1; no firm D call. Per the germline V gene, CDR1 is SGHAT and CDR2 is FQNNGV. This CDR3 spans 13 amino acids. The ends were cut back, 1 base at V and 3 bases at J, with 6 bases in the middle. The DNA of the CDR3 is TGTGCCAGCAGCTTAGCCCCGGACACTGAAGCTTTCTTT. Protein product: CASSLAPDTEAFF. The full variable domain, rest sourced from reference TRBV11-2 and TRBJ1-1, is EAGVAQSPRYKIIEKRQSVAFWCNPISGHATLYWYQQILGQGPKLLIQFQNNGVVDDSQLPKDRFSAERLKGVDSTLKIQPAKLEDSAVYLCASSLAPDTEAFFGQGTRLTVV.

The chain links TRBV5-6 to TRBJ2-3, with TRBD2 identical over 10 bases. Trimming cost V 1 base and J 2 bases; bases outside gene matches: 4. This CDR3 region has 16 residues. The germline CDR1 and CDR2 sequences are SGHDT and YYEEEE. In DNA, the CDR3 is TGTGCCAGCAGCTTGCTACTAGCGGGACTCACAGATACGCAGTATTTT. This sequence encodes CASSLLLAGLTDTQYF.

V and J are TRBV27 and TRBJ2-5; 8 bases fit TRBD2. Germline V gives CDR1 MNHEY, CDR2 SMNVEV (reference sequence). This CDR3 comprises 16 residues. With V trimmed by 5 bases and J by 1 base, 9 bases remained unmatched. CDR3 protein: CASSPLAGTPQETQYF. CDR3 bases: TGTGCCAGCAGTCCCTTAGCGGGGACGCCCCAAGAGACCCAGTACTTC.

The chain uses TRBV6-6 and TRBJ1-5; the D gene is possibly TRBD1 (6 bases). Trimming removed 5 bases from V and 4 bases from J, with 15 bases in between. CDR3 length: 15 amino acids. Germline V gene data show CDR1 as MNHNY and CDR2 as SVGAGI (reference sequence). CDR3 in amino acids: CASSTWTEENQPQHF. In DNA form, the CDR3 reads TGTGCCAGCAGTACCTGGACAGAGGAGAATCAGCCCCAGCATTTT.

The chain couples TRBV4-3 to TRBJ1-6, with unresolved D. Trimming took off 4 bases at V and 8 bases at J, with 9 bases between the two ends. This CDR3 has 13 amino acids. Germline lookup yields CDR1 LGHNA and CDR2 YSLEER. The CDR3 DNA reads as TGCGCCAGCAGCCGGGGTCGGGATTCACCCCTCCACTTT. The encoded protein is CASSRGRDSPLHF.

Comments on this clone: The sample has other DNA sequences that encode this CDR3 too. The chain couples TRBV7-9 to TRBJ2-7; tentatively, D is TRBD1 (6 bases). The V end was cut by 6 bases, the J end by 0 bases, with 9 bases between. Per germline, CDR1 SEHNR and CDR2 FQNEAQ (reference sequence). The CDR3 length is 13 residues. The CDR3 loop is CASSWDNSYEQYF. The CDR3 coding sequence is TGTGCCAGCAGTTGGGACAACTCCTACGAGCAGTACTTC.

The chain is built from TRBV6-6 and TRBJ2-2; D gene ambiguous. Germline V gene sequence: CDR1 MNHNY, CDR2 SVGAGI (reference sequence). The CDR3 extends over 15 amino acids. V was trimmed by 0 bases and J by 1 base, leaving 6 bases between them. CDR3 region: CASSYSQENTGELFF. DNA of the CDR3: TGTGCCAGCAGTTACTCCCAGGAGAACACCGGGGAGCTGTTTTTT.

The chain combines TRBV19 with TRBJ1-3; TRBD1 matches 8 bases. The CDR3 extends over 16 amino acids. CDR1 and CDR2 from the germline V gene are LNHDA and SQIVND (reference sequence). V dropped 5 bases and J dropped 0; count of bases not matched to a gene: 6. The CDR3 DNA reads TGTGCCAGTAGTCCACAGGGGGAGGGCTCTGGAAACACCATATATTTT. As protein: CASSPQGEGSGNTIYF.

With respect to this clone: This specimen includes other DNA sequences encoding the same CDR3. V is TRBV11-2 and J is TRBJ2-1; 9 positions agree with TRBD2. Per germline, CDR1 SGHAT and CDR2 FQNNGV. Germline trimming cut 5 bases from V and 4 bases from J; bases unmatched to any gene: 6. There are 15 residues in the CDR3. CDR3 sequence: CASSRTSDYYNEQFF. Here the CDR3 DNA reads TGTGCCAGCAGCCGGACTAGCGATTATTACAATGAGCAGTTCTTC.

V gene TRBV6-5 combines with J gene TRBJ2-1, with 7 positions matching TRBD2. The CDR3 spans 14 residues. After removal of 4 bases from V and 2 bases from J, the junction contained 2 bases not matched to a gene. Germline CDR1 and CDR2: MNHEY and SVGAGI. The CDR3 DNA is TGTGCCAGCAGTTTTCGGGGGGCCTACAATGAGCAGTTCTTC. This translates into CASSFRGAYNEQFF.

A remark on this clone: Other nucleotide sequences from this sample produce the same CDR3. The chain employs TRBV30 and TRBJ1-1; D is perhaps TRBD1 (6 bases). The germline CDR1 and CDR2 sequences are GTSNPN and SVGIG (reference sequence). This CDR3 has 13 residues. V dropped 0 bases and J dropped 5 bases, with 10 bases sitting between them. CDR3 sequence (DNA): TGTGCCTGGAGTGTAGGGGGGCAGACTGAAGCTTTCTTT. It is translated as CAWSVGGQTEAFF.

The chain uses TRBV9 and TRBJ2-5, with 10 bases that match TRBD2. J was trimmed by 5 bases and V by 2 bases; bases with no gene match: 3. CDR1 and CDR2 (germline): SGDLS, YYNGEE. CDR3 length: 14 residues. CDR3: CASSVLAGAETQYF. CDR3 coding DNA: TGTGCCAGCAGCGTTCTAGCGGGGGCCGAGACCCAGTACTTC.

The V call is TRBV5-6, the J call TRBJ1-2; 7 bases fit TRBD1. Germline CDR1 reads SGHDT; CDR2 reads YYEEEE. The CDR3 is 17 residues long. The V and J ends lost 0 bases and 1 base, in that order; junction bases with no gene match: 9. In DNA, the CDR3 is TGTGCCAGCAGCTTGGGGGACAGCTTGGGCGATAACTATGGCTACACCTTC. This sequence encodes CASSLGDSLGDNYGYTF.

For the CDR3, the DNA is TGTGCCAGTAGTAGGGGAGAGGGTCTGAACACTGAAGCTTTCTTT. Amino acid sequence: CASSRGEGLNTEAFF. V gene TRBV19 combines with J gene TRBJ1-1, with D uncertain. Trimming removed 4 bases from V and 0 bases from J, with 12 bases in between. The CDR3 is 15 amino acids. Germline loops: CDR1 LNHDA, CDR2 SQIVND (reference sequence).

This chain links TRBV2 with TRBJ1-6; 8 bases agree with TRBD1. With V trimmed by 3 bases and J by 10 bases, 2 bases remained unmatched. Germline-derived CDR1 and CDR2 are SNHLY and FYNNEI. The CDR3 loop spans 13 amino acids. The CDR3 DNA sequence: TGTGCCAGCAGTGAGGACAGGGTCTCACCCCTCCACTTT. Amino acids: CASSEDRVSPLHF.

V and J are TRBV7-5 and TRBJ2-7; TRBD2, the table's D call, lacks a check against the DNA. TRBV7-5 is a listed pseudogene. CDR3 length: 16 amino acids. The CDR3 spells CATTPLKRRYDYEQYF. The CDR3 DNA follows: TGTGCCACCACCCCCCTGAAGAGGCGCTACGATTACGAGCAGTACTTC.

Turning to this clone: Distinct nucleotide sequences in the sample also encode this CDR3. The J gene is TRBJ2-2, the V gene TRBV28, with 7 bases that match TRBD1. Germline trimming cut 3 bases from V and 5 bases from J; bases unmatched to any gene: 3. Germline CDR1 reads MDHEN; CDR2 reads SYDVKM. The CDR3 sequence is 14 residues long. The DNA of the CDR3 is TGTGCCAGCAGTTTGACAGGGAGTACCGGGGAGCTGTTTTTT. Its translation: CASSLTGSTGELFF.

The chain uses TRBV30 and TRBJ2-3; the D call may be TRBD1 or TRBD2 (6 bases each). The CDR3 loop spans 15 amino acids. The germline V gene has CDR1 GTSNPN and CDR2 SVGIG (reference sequence). The V gene lost 2 bases and the J gene lost 1 base, with 13 bases spanning the gap. CDR3 sequence: CAWSIGGMGTDTQYF. The CDR3 coding sequence is TGTGCCTGGAGTATAGGGGGGATGGGCACAGATACGCAGTATTTT.

In nucleotides, the CDR3 is TGTGCCAGCAGTGCTGGACAGGTCACTGAAGCTTTCTTT. It translates to CASSAGQVTEAFF. This chain uses TRBV27 with TRBJ1-1; TRBD1 matches 7 bases. V lost 5 bases and J lost 4; bases outside the gene matches: 4. Germline CDR1 reads MNHEY; CDR2 reads SMNVEV (reference sequence). The CDR3 spans 13 residues.

The V gene is TRBV6-5, the J gene TRBJ1-1; D is uncertain. Germline V gives CDR1 MNHEY, CDR2 SVGAGI. The V and J ends lost 5 bases and 1 base respectively, with 8 bases between them. CDR3 size: 13 residues. The DNA for the CDR3 is TGTGCCAGCAGTCAAGACAAGAACACTGAAGCTTTCTTT. It codes for CASSQDKNTEAFF.

This clone was counted a single time. The rearrangement joins TRBV27 to TRBJ2-7; 11 nucleotides match TRBD2. The germline V gene has CDR1 MNHEY and CDR2 SMNVEV (reference sequence). V lost 5 bases to trimming and J lost 5 bases; unmatched junction nucleotides: 8. There are 15 residues in the CDR3. The CDR3 is CASSTLAGGPDEQYF. CDR3 in DNA: TGTGCCAGCAGTACGTTAGCGGGGGGGCCGGACGAGCAGTACTTC.

The chain employs TRBV30 and TRBJ2-1; D could derive from TRBD1 or TRBD2 (5 bases each). Germline-derived CDR1 and CDR2 are GTSNPN and SVGIG (reference sequence). V gave up 3 bases and J gave up 1 base, with 7 bases separating them. The CDR3 sequence is 13 residues long. The CDR3 loop is CAWSWGSYNEQFF. The CDR3 DNA reads TGTGCCTGGAGCTGGGGGTCCTACAATGAGCAGTTCTTC.

The chain uses TRBV19 and TRBJ2-5; 8 nucleotides agree with TRBD1. Trimming removed 5 bases from V and 5 bases from J; junction bases left unmatched: 10. CDR3 size: 15 residues. Germline-derived CDR1 and CDR2 are LNHDA and SQIVND (reference sequence). CDR3 sequence (DNA): TGTGCCAGTAGTCCGAACCAGGGGGCGGAGGAGACCCAGTACTTC. Encoded protein: CASSPNQGAEETQYF.

The chain is built from TRBV10-3 and TRBJ2-1; no clear D gene. Germline CDR1 reads ENHRY; CDR2 reads SYGVKD. The CDR3 sequence is 13 residues long. With 6 bases removed from V and 2 bases from J, the gap between germline ends came to 8 bases. This CDR3 is CAIRSETYNEQFF. CDR3 DNA sequence: TGTGCCATCAGATCGGAAACCTACAATGAGCAGTTCTTC.